Sequencing of this T cell receptor beta chain was carried out in a study of blood T cell repertoires in COVID-19. Repertoires were generated with immunoSEQ multiplex PCR, while TCRdb's copy carries only in-frame clones and drops some. The data hold approximately 60,000 clones, with around 80% observed a single time. Trimming removed 6 bases from V and 6 bases from J; junction bases left unmatched: 16. The CDR3 is 17 amino acids. The germline CDR1 and CDR2 sequences are SQVTM and ANQGSEA. The V gene is TRBV29-1, the J gene TRBJ2-1, with 11 nucleotides matching TRBD2. The sequence was obtained from an elderly woman with acute or convalescent COVID-19. The sample taken for sequencing was peripheral blood. The CDR3 loop reads CSVNPRLTSGKSNEQFF. CDR3 bases: TGCAGCGTCAACCCGCGATTGACTAGCGGGAAGAGCAATGAGCAGTTCTTC.